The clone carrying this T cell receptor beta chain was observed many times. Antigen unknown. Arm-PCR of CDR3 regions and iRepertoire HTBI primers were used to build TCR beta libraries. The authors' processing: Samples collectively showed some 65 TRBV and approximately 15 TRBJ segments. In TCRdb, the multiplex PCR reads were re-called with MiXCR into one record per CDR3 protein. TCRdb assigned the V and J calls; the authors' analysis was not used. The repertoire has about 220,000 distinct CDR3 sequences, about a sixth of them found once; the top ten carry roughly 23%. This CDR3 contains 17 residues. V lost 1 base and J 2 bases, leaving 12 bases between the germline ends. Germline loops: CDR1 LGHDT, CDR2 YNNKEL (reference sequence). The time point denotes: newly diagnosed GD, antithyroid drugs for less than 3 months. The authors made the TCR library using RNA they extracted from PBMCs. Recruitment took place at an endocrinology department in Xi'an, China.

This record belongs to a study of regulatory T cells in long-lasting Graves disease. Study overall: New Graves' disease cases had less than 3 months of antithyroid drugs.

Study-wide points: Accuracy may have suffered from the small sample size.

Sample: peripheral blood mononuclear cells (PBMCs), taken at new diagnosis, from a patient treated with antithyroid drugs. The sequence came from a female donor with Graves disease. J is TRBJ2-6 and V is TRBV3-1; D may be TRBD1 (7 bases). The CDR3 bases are TGTGCCAGCAGCCAAGTCAGGGGGGCGACTGGGGCCAACGTCCTGACTTTC. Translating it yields CASSQVRGATGANVLTF.